This T cell receptor (beta chain) is from a study of response to subunit inactivated influenza vaccine. This clonotype appeared a few times. TCRdb itself ran the RT-PCR reads through MiXCR, one entry per CDR3 protein. This table holds about 700,000 distinct CDR3 sequences, 14% found once. CDR1 and CDR2 from the germline V gene are MRHNA and SNTAGT. The CDR3 has 14 residues. V lost 4 bases, J lost 3 bases, and 10 bases lay in between. This TCR was sampled from a man aged 45-60 years who received an inactivated influenza vaccine. This rearrangement joins TRBV6-4 to TRBJ1-5; unclear D gene. Sequencing was performed on PBMCs from blood, taken 14 to 15 days before vaccination. Here the CDR3 reads CASSGIRPNQPQHF. CDR3 nucleotides: TGTGCCAGCAGTGGGATACGGCCCAATCAGCCCCAGCATTTT.